This T cell receptor (beta chain) was profiled in a study of T-cell memory formation after mild COVID-19 (dated by TCRdb to the early 2020s). Describing the broader study: Most TCR sequence clusters were specific to one of the two donors. T-cell clones expanding and contracting after mild COVID-19 in a couple of donors were tracked by longitudinal TCRalpha and TCRbeta repertoire sequencing. The cohort comprised two young, previously healthy adult volunteers, one female and one male.

Ficoll-Paque density gradient centrifugation was the method used to isolate PBMCs. TCRdb shows the sequencer as Illumina NovaSeq 6000. Using 5'RACE with constant-segment primers, TCRalpha and TCRbeta cDNA libraries were constructed, with sample barcodes and unique molecular identifiers added in the process. RNA was extracted from every sample with Trizol reagent. Amplification of the libraries took two PCR steps, and the second step added a second sample barcode plus Illumina TruSeq adapters. Sequencing of the libraries was done on an Illumina NovaSeq, producing 2 x 150 bp paired-end reads. On the study's bioinformatics: The reads were demultiplexed and collapsed into UMI-guided consensus sequences using migec v1.2.7. Using mixcr v2.1.11, UMI consensuses were aligned to TRA and TRB V and J templates and then assembled into clonotypes. Expanded or contracted clonotypes were those called significant by both edgeR and NoisET, with noise models trained on biological replicates. For edgeR calls, a false discovery rate-adjusted p below 0.01 and a log2 fold-change threshold of 1 were applied. As an exploratory analysis of dynamics, max-normalized trajectories of the 1000 most abundant clonotypes were examined by PCA with hierarchical clustering. Separately sequenced CD4+ and CD8+ repertoires were used to assign the CD4 or CD8 phenotype of responding clones. The public sequencing data were trimmed at Q25 with fastp and processed into clonotypes with MiXCR by TCRdb, which kept only in-frame beta chains. All rows with the same CDR3 protein become a single entry with the most common DNA and genes. These V and J calls originate from TCRdb's pipeline instead of the authors' own analysis. The sample data list more than 300,000 distinct CDR3 sequences, and roughly an eighth of these were observed just once. The ten largest account for around a fifth of the sample.

Of note for this clonotype: Its cognate antigen has yet to be identified. No much larger clone exists at a distance of one base, and base qualities are not known.

Reading from cysteine to phenylalanine, the CDR3 counts 14 amino acids. The CDR3 DNA has 42 bases and is translated from base 1. V is cut by 2 bases and J by 10 bases, and the space between the germline ends is 15 bases. Overall study results and their limits: Clones that contracted from day 15 to 85 showed balanced CD4/CD8 phenotypes, whereas a second wave of clones that expanded from day 15 to 37 leaned towards CD4+. The detection of some responding clones in pre-infection memory suggests that pre-existing cross-reactive memory T cells joined the SARS-CoV-2 response. Only a couple of mild cases were covered in the study, and larger cohorts including severe cases with pre-infection samples were considered necessary. The second-wave clones that peaked on day 37 were not confirmed to be SARS-CoV-2 specific. Contracting CD4+ clones appeared mostly in the CM and EM memory subsets, whereas CD8+ clones were enriched in EMRA.

Sequenced sample: PBMCs or a T cell subset sorted from them (not recorded which). The rearrangement joined TRBV12-3 or TRBV12-4 to TRBJ2-1, and TRBD1 may be the D gene, going by 6 matching bases. The TCR sequence derives from a man between 18 and 29 years old who had mild COVID-19 (a few samples of this study predate the infection). The sample titles of this study are shuffled in the database, so cell type and time point are left out; the donor was told from shared clones. The CDR3 protein is CASSLKPPDREQFF. Read as DNA, the sequence is TGTGCCAGCAGTTTAAAGCCCCCTGACAGGGAGCAGTTCTTC.